This T cell receptor (beta chain) was recovered during a study of blood T cells in healthy people across ages. General study results and limits: Naive and antigen-experienced cells were not separated, limiting conclusive comparison. Higher diversity, along with more naive CD4+ cells, distinguished long-lived donors from aged donors.

The CDR3 is 16 residues long. The trim removed 3 bases at V and 6 bases at J, leaving 10 bases unmatched. CDR1 and CDR2 (germline): MGHRA, YSYEKL. For the second PCR, which ran for roughly 6 to 12 cycles, a sample-barcoded 5' primer and a J-beta primer mix were used. Every cDNA molecule carried a tag from a template-switch adaptor bearing 12 random nucleotides. TCRdb called the 5' RACE reads again in MiXCR, with one record for every CDR3 protein. Of 1.5 million or so distinct CDR3 sequences in the sample, 42% were seen once. Comments on this clonotype: The antigen is undetermined.

The individuals who served as donors were healthy Caucasians living in Russia, aged roughly 6 to 90. Sequencing was performed on blood. J is TRBJ2-7 and V is TRBV4-1; 11 nucleotides agree with TRBD1. The receptor comes from a woman younger than 35 in good health. CDR3: CASSQVGGQGVGEQYF. DNA of the CDR3: TGCGCCAGCAGCCAGGTGGGGGGACAGGGGGTTGGCGAGCAGTACTTC.